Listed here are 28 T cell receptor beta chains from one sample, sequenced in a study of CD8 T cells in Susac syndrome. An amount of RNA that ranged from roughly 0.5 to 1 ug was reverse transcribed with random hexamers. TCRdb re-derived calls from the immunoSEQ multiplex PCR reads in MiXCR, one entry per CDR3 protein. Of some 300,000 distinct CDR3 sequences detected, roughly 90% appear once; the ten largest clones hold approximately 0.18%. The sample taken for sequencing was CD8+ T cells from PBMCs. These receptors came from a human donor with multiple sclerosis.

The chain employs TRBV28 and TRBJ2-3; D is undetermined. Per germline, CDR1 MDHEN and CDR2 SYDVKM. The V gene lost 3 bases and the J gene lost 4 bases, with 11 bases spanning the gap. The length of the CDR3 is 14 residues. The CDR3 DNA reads TGTGCCAGCAGTTTCCGCCTAGTCTCAGATACGCAGTATTTT. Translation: CASSFRLVSDTQYF.

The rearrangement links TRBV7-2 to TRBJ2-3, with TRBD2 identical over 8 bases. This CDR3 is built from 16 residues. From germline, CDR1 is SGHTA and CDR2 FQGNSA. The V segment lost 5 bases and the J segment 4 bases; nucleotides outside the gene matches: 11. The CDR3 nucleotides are TGTGCCAGCAGCCCTTTAAGAGCGGGAGTTGCAGATACGCAGTATTTT. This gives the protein CASSPLRAGVADTQYF.

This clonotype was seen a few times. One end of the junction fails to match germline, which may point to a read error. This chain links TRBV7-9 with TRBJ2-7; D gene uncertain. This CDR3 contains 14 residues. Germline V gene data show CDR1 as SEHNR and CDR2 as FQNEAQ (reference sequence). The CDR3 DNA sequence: TGTGCCAGCAGTTTAGTTGGGTCCACCTACGAGCAGTACTTC. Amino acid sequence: CASSLVGSTYEQYF.

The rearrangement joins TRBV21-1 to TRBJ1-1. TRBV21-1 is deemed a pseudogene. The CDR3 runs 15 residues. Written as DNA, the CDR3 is TGTGCCAGCAGCAAAGTGGGGAGAACCGCCACTGAAGCTTTCTTT. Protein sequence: CASSKVGRTATEAFF.

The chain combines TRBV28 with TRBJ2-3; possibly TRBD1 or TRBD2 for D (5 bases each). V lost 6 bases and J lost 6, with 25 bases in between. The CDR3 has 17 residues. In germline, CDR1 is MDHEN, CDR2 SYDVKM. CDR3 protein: CASSFEGRGDRVDTQYF. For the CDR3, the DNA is TGTGCCAGCAGCTTCGAGGGAAGGGGTGACCGTGTGGATACGCAGTATTTT.

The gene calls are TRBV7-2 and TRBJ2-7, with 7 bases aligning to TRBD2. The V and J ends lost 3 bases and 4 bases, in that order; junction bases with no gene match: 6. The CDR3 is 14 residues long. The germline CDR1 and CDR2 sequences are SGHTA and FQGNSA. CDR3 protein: CASSFLADLYEQYF. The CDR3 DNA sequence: TGTGCCAGCAGCTTTCTAGCGGACCTTTACGAGCAGTACTTC.

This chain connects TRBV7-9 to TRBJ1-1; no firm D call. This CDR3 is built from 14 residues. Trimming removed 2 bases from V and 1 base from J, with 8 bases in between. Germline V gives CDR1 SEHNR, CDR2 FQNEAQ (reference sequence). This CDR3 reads CASSLTHGNTEAFF. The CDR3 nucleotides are TGTGCCAGCAGCTTAACGCACGGGAACACTGAAGCTTTCTTT.

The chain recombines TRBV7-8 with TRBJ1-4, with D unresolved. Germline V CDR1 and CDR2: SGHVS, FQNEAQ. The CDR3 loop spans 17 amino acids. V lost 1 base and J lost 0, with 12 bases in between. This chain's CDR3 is CASSLEVVLATNEKLFF. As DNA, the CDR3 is TGTGCCAGCAGCTTAGAGGTGGTCCTCGCAACTAATGAAAAACTGTTTTTT.

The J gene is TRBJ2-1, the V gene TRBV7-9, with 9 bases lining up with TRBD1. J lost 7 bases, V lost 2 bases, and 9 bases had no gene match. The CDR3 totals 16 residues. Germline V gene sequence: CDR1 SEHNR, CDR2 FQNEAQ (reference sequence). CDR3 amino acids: CASSLTGTGLVNEQFF. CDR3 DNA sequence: TGTGCCAGCAGCTTAACCGGGACAGGGCTTGTGAATGAGCAGTTCTTC.

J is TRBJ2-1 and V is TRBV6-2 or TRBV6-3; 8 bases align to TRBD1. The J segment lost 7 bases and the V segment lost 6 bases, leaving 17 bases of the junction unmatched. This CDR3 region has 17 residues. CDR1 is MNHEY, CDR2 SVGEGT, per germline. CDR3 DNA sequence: TGTGCCAGCAGCAGGGGACAGGTCCAGTTCCATGGTAATGAGCAGTTCTTC. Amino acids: CASSRGQVQFHGNEQFF.

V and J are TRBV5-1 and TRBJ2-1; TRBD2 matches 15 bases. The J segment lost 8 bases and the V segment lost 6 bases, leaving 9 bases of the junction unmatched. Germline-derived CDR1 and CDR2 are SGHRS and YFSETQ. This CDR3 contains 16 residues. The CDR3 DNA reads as TGCGCCAGCATGCCTTGGACTAGCGGGGGGGCTGATGAGCAGTTCTTC. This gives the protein CASMPWTSGGADEQFF.

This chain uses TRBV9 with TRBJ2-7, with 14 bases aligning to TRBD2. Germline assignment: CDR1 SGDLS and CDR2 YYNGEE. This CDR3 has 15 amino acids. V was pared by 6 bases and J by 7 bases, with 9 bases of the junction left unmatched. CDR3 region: CASTLDGLAGGEQYF. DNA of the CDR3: TGTGCCAGCACCCTAGACGGACTAGCGGGAGGAGAGCAGTACTTC.

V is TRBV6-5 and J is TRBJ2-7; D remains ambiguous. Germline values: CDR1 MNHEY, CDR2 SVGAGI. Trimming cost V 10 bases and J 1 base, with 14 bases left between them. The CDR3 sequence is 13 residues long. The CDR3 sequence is CATLAQNSYEQYF. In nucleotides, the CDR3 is TGTGCCACGCTCGCTCAGAATTCCTACGAGCAGTACTTC.

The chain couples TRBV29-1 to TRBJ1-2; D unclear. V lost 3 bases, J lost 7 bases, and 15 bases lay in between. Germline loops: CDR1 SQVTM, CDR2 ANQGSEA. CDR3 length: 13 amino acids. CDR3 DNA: TGCAGCGTTGACTGGCAGACCAACGGTGGCTACACCTTC. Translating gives CSVDWQTNGGYTF.

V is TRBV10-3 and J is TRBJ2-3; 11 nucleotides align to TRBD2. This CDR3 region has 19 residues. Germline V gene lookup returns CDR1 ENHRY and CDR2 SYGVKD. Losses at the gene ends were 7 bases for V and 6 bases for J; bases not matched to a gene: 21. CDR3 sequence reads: CAITAGLAAADASVDTQYF. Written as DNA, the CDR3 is TGTGCCATCACCGCGGGACTAGCGGCAGCCGATGCGAGTGTGGATACGCAGTATTTT.

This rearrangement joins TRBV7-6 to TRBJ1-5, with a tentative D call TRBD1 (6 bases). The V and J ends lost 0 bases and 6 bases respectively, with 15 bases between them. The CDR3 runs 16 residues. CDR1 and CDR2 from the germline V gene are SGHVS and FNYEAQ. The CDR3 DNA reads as TGTGCCAGCAGCTTAGCGGGTAGAGGGGGTGTTCAGCCCCAGCATTTT. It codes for CASSLAGRGGVQPQHF.

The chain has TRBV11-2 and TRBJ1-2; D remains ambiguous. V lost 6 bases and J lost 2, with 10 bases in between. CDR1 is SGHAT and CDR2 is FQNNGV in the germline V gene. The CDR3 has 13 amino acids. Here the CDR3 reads CASSSPENYGYTF. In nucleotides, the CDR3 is TGTGCCAGCAGTTCCCCAGAGAACTATGGCTACACCTTC.

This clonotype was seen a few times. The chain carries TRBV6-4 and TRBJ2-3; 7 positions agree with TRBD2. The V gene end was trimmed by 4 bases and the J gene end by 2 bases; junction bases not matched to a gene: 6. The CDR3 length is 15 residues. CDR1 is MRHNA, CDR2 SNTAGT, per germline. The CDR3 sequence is CASSASGEATDTQYF. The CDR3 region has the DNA TGTGCCAGCAGTGCAAGCGGGGAGGCCACAGATACGCAGTATTTT.

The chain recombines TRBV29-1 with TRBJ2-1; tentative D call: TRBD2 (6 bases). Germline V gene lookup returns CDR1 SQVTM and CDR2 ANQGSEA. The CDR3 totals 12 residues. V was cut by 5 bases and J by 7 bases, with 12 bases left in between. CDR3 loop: CSVIGDSNEQFF. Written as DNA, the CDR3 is TGCAGCGTTATAGGGGACTCGAATGAGCAGTTCTTC.

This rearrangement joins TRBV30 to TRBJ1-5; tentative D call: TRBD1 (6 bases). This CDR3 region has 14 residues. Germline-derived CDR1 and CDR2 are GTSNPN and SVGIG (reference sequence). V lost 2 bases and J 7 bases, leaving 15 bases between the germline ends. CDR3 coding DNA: TGTGCCTGGAGTAACATACAGGGTTCACAGCCCCAGCATTTT. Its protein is CAWSNIQGSQPQHF.

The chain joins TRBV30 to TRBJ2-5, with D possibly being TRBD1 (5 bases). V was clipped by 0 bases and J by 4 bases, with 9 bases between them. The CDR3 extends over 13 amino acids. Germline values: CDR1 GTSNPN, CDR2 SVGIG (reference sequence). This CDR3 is CAWSVWGGETQYF. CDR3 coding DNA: TGTGCCTGGAGTGTTTGGGGCGGAGAGACCCAGTACTTC.

The CDR3 region is CASSLSQGPEAFF. CDR3 bases: TGTGCCAGCAGTTTATCACAGGGACCTGAAGCTTTCTTT. The V call is TRBV27, the J call TRBJ1-1; D is possibly TRBD1 (6 bases). The germline V gene encodes CDR1 MNHEY and CDR2 SMNVEV (reference sequence). This CDR3 spans 13 amino acids. Trimming stripped 0 bases from V and 6 bases from J, with 8 bases between.

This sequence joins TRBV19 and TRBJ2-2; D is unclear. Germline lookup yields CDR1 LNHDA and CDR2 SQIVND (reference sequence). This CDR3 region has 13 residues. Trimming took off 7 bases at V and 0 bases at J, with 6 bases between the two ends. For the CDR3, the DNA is TGTGCCAGTACCCCCACGAACACCGGGGAGCTGTTTTTT. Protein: CASTPTNTGELFF.

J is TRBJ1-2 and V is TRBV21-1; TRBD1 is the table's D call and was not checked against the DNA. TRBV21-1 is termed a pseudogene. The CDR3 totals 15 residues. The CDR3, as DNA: TGTGCCAGCAGCAAAGCACGGACAGGGGAGGATGGCTACACCTTC. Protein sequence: CASSKARTGEDGYTF.

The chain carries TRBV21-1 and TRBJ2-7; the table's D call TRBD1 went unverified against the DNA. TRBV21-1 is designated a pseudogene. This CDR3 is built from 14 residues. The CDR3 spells CATLSGTQNYEQYF. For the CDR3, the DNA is TGTGCCACCCTCTCCGGGACCCAGAACTACGAGCAGTACTTC.

CDR3 loop: CASSLAETGQETQYF. CDR3 DNA: TGTGCCAGCAGCTTAGCCGAAACGGGTCAAGAGACCCAGTACTTC. The chain links TRBV7-2 to TRBJ2-5; D call uncertain. This CDR3 is built from 15 residues. CDR1 is SGHTA, CDR2 FQGNSA, per germline. V was trimmed by 0 bases and J by 2 bases, leaving 10 bases between them.

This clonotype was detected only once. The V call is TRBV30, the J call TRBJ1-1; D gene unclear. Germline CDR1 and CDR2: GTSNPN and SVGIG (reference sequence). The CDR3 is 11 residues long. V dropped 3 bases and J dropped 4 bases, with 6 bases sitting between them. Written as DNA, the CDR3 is TGTGCCTGGAGGTCCGCCACTGAAGCTTTCTTT. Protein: CAWRSATEAFF.

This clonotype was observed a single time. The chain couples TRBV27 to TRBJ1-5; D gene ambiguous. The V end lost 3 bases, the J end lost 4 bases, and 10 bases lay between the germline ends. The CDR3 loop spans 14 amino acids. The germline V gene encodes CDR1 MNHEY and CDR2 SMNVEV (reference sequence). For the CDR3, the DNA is TGTGCCAGCAGTTTGCTACTGGGGAATCAGCCCCAGCATTTT. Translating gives CASSLLLGNQPQHF.